This T cell receptor beta chain is from a study of blood T cells in healthy people across ages. This CDR3 contains 17 residues. With 3 bases clipped from V and 6 bases from J, the junction kept 12 bases outside the gene matches. Per germline, CDR1 SGHRS and CDR2 YFSETQ. This clonotype turned up a few times. Primers used in a second PCR of about 7 to 12 cycles were a sample-barcoded 5' primer and a J-beta primer mix. MiXCR, run by TCRdb on the 5' RACE reads, gives a single entry per CDR3 protein. The sample yields around 1,000,000 distinct CDR3 sequences, roughly 24% seen once. The same data also contributed to another study, on T cells of mothers and their children. That report notes: Six or seven children and their three healthy Caucasian mothers were the donors. Over 8 million reads per mother and 2.5 million to 3 million per child were obtained.

The clonotype comes from a girl aged 2 to 9 in good health. The specimen sequenced was blood. This rearrangement joins TRBV5-1 to TRBJ2-3, with 11 bases lining up with TRBD2. This CDR3 reads CASSWDPGLAEQDTQYF. The DNA for the CDR3 is TGCGCCAGCAGCTGGGATCCGGGACTAGCGGAACAGGATACGCAGTATTTT.